This T cell receptor beta chain came from a study of PD-L1 blockade in urothelial cancer. V lost 4 bases to trimming and J lost 6 bases; unmatched junction nucleotides: 11. The CDR3 spans 16 residues. CDR1 MNHEY and CDR2 SMNVEV come from the germline V gene (reference sequence). Time point noted: pretreatment peripheral blood. Patients in the study were battling locally advanced or metastatic urothelial carcinoma. The repertoire was sequenced with immunoSEQ multiplex PCR; TCRdb's copy has only in-frame clones and lacks some. This table holds 85,000 to 95,000 clones, roughly 90% found once. The material was PBMCs, obtained around atezolizumab (anti-PD-L1) treatment. The chain uses TRBV27 and TRBJ2-5, with 10 nucleotides matching TRBD1. The clonotype was recovered from an elderly woman with urothelial cancer. CDR3 nucleotide sequence: TGTGCCAGCAGTTCCCCCTGGGACAGGGGAGGCAAGACCCAGTACTTC. It yields the protein CASSSPWDRGGKTQYF.